The 17 T cell receptor beta chains given below trace back to one sample, sequenced in a study of molecular identifiers for immune sequencing clone quantification. TCRdb re-called the PCR reads through MiXCR, storing one row per CDR3 protein. The sample lists some 650,000 distinct CDR3 sequences; approximately 20% were seen once. Sequencing was carried out using naive CD8+ T cells from blood, with Jurkat cell RNA spiked in. Subset indicated: FACS-sorted CD8+CD4-CCR7+CD45RA+ naive T cells. The receptors were sampled from a human donor in good health. Some libraries in this study had Jurkat cell RNA spiked in.

This clonotype came up many times. The rearrangement links TRBV29-1 to TRBJ1-6, with D possibly being TRBD1 (5 bases). Germline CDR1 SQVTM, CDR2 ANQGSEA. V gave up 7 bases and J gave up 7 bases, with 14 bases separating them. This CDR3 is 13 amino acids long. The CDR3 spells CSASTGLNSPLHF. CDR3 DNA sequence: TGCAGCGCTTCCACGGGGCTGAATTCACCCCTCCACTTT.

Turning to this clonotype: Possible read error: a much larger clone is one base away. The rearrangement links TRBV19 to TRBJ2-2; 8 bases agree with TRBD1. CDR1 LNHDA and CDR2 SQIVND come from the germline V gene (reference sequence). V was clipped by 8 bases and J by 4 bases; unmatched bases: 9. The CDR3 spans 15 residues. The DNA for the CDR3 is TGTGCCAGTTCCTGGACAGGGCCGAGCACCGGGGAGCTGTTTTTT. It is translated as CASSWTGPSTGELFF. Using reference TRBV19 and TRBJ2-2 for the parts outside the CDR3, the full variable domain is DGGITQSPKYLFRKEGQNVTLSCEQNLNHDAMYWYRQDPGQGLRLIYYSQIVNDFQKGDIAEGYSVSREKKESFPLTVTSAQKNPTAFYLCASSWTGPSTGELFFGEGSRLTVL.

This clonotype came up many times. The gene calls are TRBV6-1 and TRBJ1-1; possibly TRBD1 for D (5 bases). The CDR3 extends over 15 amino acids. Germline V lookup: CDR1 MNHNS, CDR2 SASEGT. The germline V and J ends were trimmed by 1 base and 0 bases, with 9 bases remaining between them. DNA for the CDR3: TGTGCCAGCAGTGAAGATGGGGCAATGAACACTGAAGCTTTCTTT. Its protein product is CASSEDGAMNTEAFF.

A remark on this clonotype: A much larger clone differs from this one at a single base, so this may be a read error. This sequence joins TRBV7-9 and TRBJ2-5, with 8 nucleotides matching TRBD1. The CDR3 has 15 residues. The germline V gene has CDR1 SEHNR and CDR2 FQNEAQ (reference sequence). Trimming removed 5 bases from V and 1 base from J; junction bases left unmatched: 6. As DNA, the CDR3 is TGTGCCAGCAGCCATTCCACAGGGGGCCAAGAGACCCAGTACTTC. Protein sequence: CASSHSTGGQETQYF.

This chain connects TRBV12-3 or TRBV12-4 to TRBJ2-7; TRBD2 aligns across 7 bases. This CDR3 region has 13 residues. CDR3: CASRFSGAYEQYF. As DNA, the CDR3 is TGTGCTAGCCGTTTCAGCGGGGCCTACGAGCAGTACTTC.

This clonotype was counted ten times or more. The chain carries TRBV20-1 and TRBJ2-7; 8 bases match TRBD2. CDR1 is DFQATT, CDR2 SNEGSKA, per germline (reference sequence). The CDR3 covers 15 residues. The V gene end was trimmed by 0 bases and the J gene end by 4 bases; junction bases not matched to a gene: 8. The CDR3 reads CSARDLTSGSYEQYF. DNA for the CDR3: TGCAGTGCTAGAGACCTAACTAGCGGTAGTTACGAGCAGTACTTC.

This clonotype was counted ten times or more. The chain uses TRBV4-3 and TRBJ1-1; no clear D gene. Germline CDR1 reads LGHNA; CDR2 reads YSLEER. V dropped 0 bases and J dropped 5 bases, with 10 bases sitting between them. The CDR3 consists of 14 residues. The CDR3 bases are TGCGCCAGCAGCCAAGATTCAGGTGAAACTGAAGCTTTCTTT. Protein: CASSQDSGETEAFF.

This clonotype has just a few counts. CDR3 region: CASSIADRYNTEAFF. The CDR3 region has the DNA TGTGCCAGTAGTATCGCGGACAGGTATAACACTGAAGCTTTCTTT. The chain employs TRBV19 and TRBJ1-1; TRBD1 matches 7 bases. This CDR3 spans 15 amino acids. The J segment lost 2 bases and the V segment lost 3 bases, leaving 6 bases of the junction unmatched. Germline V lookup: CDR1 LNHDA, CDR2 SQIVND (reference sequence).

This clonotype was counted between two and nine times. The chain links TRBV7-9 to TRBJ1-4; 12 nucleotides match TRBD1. J was trimmed by 3 bases and V by 5 bases; bases with no gene match: 16. The CDR3 is 20 residues long. The germline V gene has CDR1 SEHNR and CDR2 FQNEAQ (reference sequence). In DNA form, the CDR3 reads TGTGCCAGCAGCCCTCCCCTGGGGGGACAGGGGGCCGCCGCTAATGAAAAACTGTTTTTT. It codes for CASSPPLGGQGAAANEKLFF.

This clonotype appeared many times. The rearrangement links TRBV4-1 to TRBJ1-3; D call uncertain. The CDR3 loop spans 15 amino acids. CDR1 and CDR2 (germline): MGHRA, YSYEKL. V lost 2 bases, J lost 0 bases, and 8 bases lay in between. CDR3 DNA sequence: TGCGCCAGCAGCCAACTGTTCAGCTCTGGAAACACCATATATTTT. Its protein product is CASSQLFSSGNTIYF.

This clonotype was seen ten or more times. J is TRBJ2-3 and V is TRBV24-1; 9 bases agree with TRBD1. The CDR3 sequence is 15 residues long. The V segment lost 4 bases and the J segment 2 bases; nucleotides outside the gene matches: 3. CDR1 is KGHDR, CDR2 SFDVKD, per germline. In DNA, the CDR3 is TGTGCCACCAGTGAGGGGGACAGGGACACAGATACGCAGTATTTT. It specifies CATSEGDRDTDTQYF.

In this sample, this clonotype turned up a few times. J is TRBJ2-1 and V is TRBV7-9; a weak D match, TRBD1 (5 bases). CDR1 and CDR2 from the germline V gene are SEHNR and FQNEAQ (reference sequence). Trimming pared 5 bases from V and 8 bases from J, leaving 10 bases between. The CDR3 contains 12 residues. The CDR3: CASSGAPDEQFF. CDR3 nucleotides: TGTGCCAGCAGCGGGGCTCCCGATGAGCAGTTCTTC.

This clonotype was observed a handful of times. The genes are TRBV5-1 and TRBJ2-7; 13 positions agree with TRBD2. Germline CDR1 SGHRS, CDR2 YFSETQ. CDR3 length: 15 amino acids. Trimming at V came to 3 bases and at J to 4 bases, leaving 4 bases not matched to a gene. The CDR3 DNA reads as TGCGCCAGCAGCTCCGAGACTAGCGGGGGGTACGAGCAGTACTTC. Translated: CASSSETSGGYEQYF.

This clonotype has at least ten counts. V gene TRBV3-1 combines with J gene TRBJ1-5; 7 nucleotides match TRBD1. Per germline, CDR1 LGHDT and CDR2 YNNKEL (reference sequence). Unmatched junction bases numbered 4, after V lost 6 bases and J lost 5 bases. The CDR3 is 13 residues long. The CDR3 nucleotides read TGTGCCAGCAGTCACGACAGGGATCAGCCCCAGCATTTT. As protein: CASSHDRDQPQHF.

Notes on this clonotype: A much bigger clone sits one base away, suggesting this may be a read error. Since no conserved phenylalanine or tryptophan closes the CDR3, a read error is the likely cause. The rearrangement links TRBV11-2 to TRBJ1-5; 8 bases are shared with TRBD1. CDR1 and CDR2 (germline): SGHAT, FQNNGV. Germline trimming cut 4 bases from V and 4 bases from J; bases unmatched to any gene: 6. This CDR3 comprises 15 residues. The chain's CDR3 is CASSYHGQGNQPQHL. The CDR3 DNA follows: TGTGCCAGCAGCTACCATGGACAGGGTAATCAGCCCCAGCATCTT.

The V gene is TRBV4-1, the J gene TRBJ2-5; D not resolved. CDR1 and CDR2 from the germline V gene are MGHRA and YSYEKL. The CDR3 is 13 residues long. V lost 1 base and J 6 bases, leaving 9 bases between the germline ends. DNA of the CDR3: TGCGCCAGCAGCCAAGGTAGTGGGCAGACCCAGTACTTC. It specifies CASSQGSGQTQYF.

The sample holds many counts of this clonotype. The V and J genes are TRBV28 and TRBJ2-3, with 7 bases identical to TRBD2. Germline V gives CDR1 MDHEN, CDR2 SYDVKM. The CDR3 is made up of 14 amino acids. V shed 8 bases, J shed 0 bases, and the junction held 5 bases outside the gene matches. The CDR3 is CASRERGSTDTQYF. CDR3 coding DNA: TGTGCCAGCCGGGAGCGGGGTAGCACAGATACGCAGTATTTT.